The rows below give T cell receptor beta chains drawn from one sample of a study of CD8+CD57+ T cells in acquired aplastic anemia. One entry per CDR3 protein results from TCRdb running MiXCR on the reads. The table includes about 240,000 distinct CDR3 sequences, 47% detected once. The specimen was sorted CD4+, CD8+, or CD8+CD57+ T cells (not recorded which) from PBMCs. Receptors were obtained from a human donor with aplastic anemia. Each CDR3 is given with its conserved first and last residue. Fields, in order: J gene, D gene, clone size, V gene, CDR3 protein, CDR3 DNA. A D gene is named only where the DNA matches it firmly. Size is omitted from some rows. Given values are once, few, many or a class for expanded clones.

TRBJ2-1,NA,NA,TRBV10-3,CAIGPGRRYNEQFF,TGTGCCATCGGGCCGGGACGGAGATACAATGAGCAGTTCTTC
TRBJ1-2,TRBD1,many,TRBV10-3,CAISDPRTGGDYGYTF,TGTGCCATCAGTGACCCGAGGACAGGGGGCGACTATGGCTACACCTTC
TRBJ2-1,TRBD2,many,TRBV20-1,CSASWRGGLNEQFF,TGCAGTGCTAGTTGGCGGGGGGGCCTCAATGAGCAGTTCTTC
TRBJ1-2,TRBD1,NA,TRBV20-1,CSAESLYQGAAGYTF,TGCAGTGCCGAGAGCCTTTACCAGGGGGCAGCTGGCTACACCTTC
TRBJ2-7,TRBD2,NA,TRBV27,CASSLLAGGIYEQYF,TGTGCCAGCAGTTTACTGGCGGGAGGGATCTACGAGCAGTACTTC
TRBJ2-3,NA,NA,TRBV10-3,CAISGSSATSGTDTQYF,TGTGCCATCAGTGGGTCCTCGGCAACCTCGGGCACAGATACGCAGTATTTT
TRBJ1-3,NA,many,TRBV2,CASSEPRSSGNTIYF,TGTGCCAGCAGTGAACCCAGAAGCTCTGGAAACACCATATATTTT
TRBJ2-2,NA,once,TRBV7-2,CASSKASGELFF,TGTGCCAGCAGCAAGGCATCGGGGGAGCTGTTTTTT
TRBJ1-5,NA,few,TRBV27,CASSPEDSYQPQHF,TGTGCCAGCAGTCCCGAGGACAGCTATCAGCCCCAGCATTTT
TRBJ1-6,NA,NA,TRBV5-2,CASKGAGPRALHF,TGTGCCAGCAAGGGGGCAGGACCTAGAGCCCTCCACTTT
TRBJ2-1,NA,NA,TRBV12-3/TRBV12-4,CASSLAGRSSYNEQFF,TGTGCCAGCAGTTTAGCGGGCCGGAGCTCCTACAATGAGCAGTTCTTC
TRBJ2-3,NA,many,TRBV5-6,CASSLGPRDTQYF,TGTGCCAGCAGCTTGGGACCCAGGGATACGCAGTATTTT
TRBJ1-5,NA,NA,TRBV4-1,CASSPGTLNQPQHF,TGCGCCAGCAGCCCCGGGACACTAAATCAGCCCCAGCATTTT
TRBJ2-1,NA,many,TRBV12-3/TRBV12-4,CASSYNRGARSYNEQFF,TGTGCCAGCAGTTATAATCGCGGGGCGAGGTCCTACAATGAGCAGTTCTTC
TRBJ1-2,NA,NA,TRBV20-1,CSAETPNYGYTF,TGCAGTGCAGAGACCCCTAACTATGGCTACACCTTC
TRBJ2-3,TRBD1,NA,TRBV10-3,CAITDRGPDTQYF,TGTGCCATCACGGACAGGGGGCCAGATACGCAGTATTTT
TRBJ1-2,NA,NA,TRBV4-3,CASGLSIQGWGGYTF,TGCGCCAGCGGCCTCAGTATTCAGGGGTGGGGTGGCTACACCTTC
TRBJ2-2,NA,few,TRBV7-9,CASSRSGAGYTGELFF,TGTGCCAGCAGCCGTAGTGGGGCGGGGTACACCGGGGAGCTGTTTTTT
TRBJ2-1,NA,NA,TRBV15,CATSPGPQYNEQLF,TGTGCCACCAGCCCTGGGCCCCAATACAATGAGCAGCTCTTC
TRBJ2-5,NA,once,TRBV20-1,CSARVSAGETQYF,TGCAGTGCTAGAGTTTCGGCGGGGGAGACCCAGTACTTC
TRBJ1-1,NA,few,TRBV20-1,CSARDTEAFF,TGCAGTGCTAGAGACACTGAAGCTTTCTTT
TRBJ2-3,TRBD2,NA,TRBV7-2,CASSLGAGGPNTQYF,TGTGCCAGCAGCTTAGGGGCGGGGGGGCCAAATACGCAGTATTTT
TRBJ2-1,NA,NA,TRBV4-3,CASSQEGADLYNEQFF,TGCGCCAGCAGCCAAGAAGGTGCGGATCTATACAATGAGCAGTTCTTC
TRBJ2-7,NA,NA,TRBV29-1,CTTPGLEQYF,TGCACAACCCCAGGGTTGGAACAGTACTTC
TRBJ2-7,TRBD1,few,TRBV20-1,CSAEGQSAEQYF,TGCAGTGCTGAGGGACAGTCGGCCGAGCAGTACTTC
TRBJ2-5,NA,few,TRBV28,CASSLQGAETQYF,TGTGCCAGCAGTCTACAGGGAGCGGAGACCCAGTACTTC
TRBJ2-5,NA,few,TRBV2,CASSEALAGGETQYF,TGTGCCAGCAGTGAAGCGTTGGCAGGAGGAGAGACCCAGTACTTC
TRBJ1-2,NA,few,TRBV5-1,CASRGSGGGYTF,TGCGCCAGCAGAGGAAGCGGAGGAGGCTACACCTTC
TRBJ2-7,TRBD2,few,TRBV4-3,CASSQGAIGGTYEQYF,TGCGCCAGCAGCCAAGGGGCAATCGGGGGGACTTACGAGCAGTACTTC
TRBJ2-3,NA,many,TRBV5-6,CASSFLTDTDTQYF,TGTGCCAGCAGCTTTTTGACAGACACAGATACGCAGTATTTT
TRBJ2-2,NA,NA,TRBV6-4,CASSDRGRTGELFF,TGTGCCAGCAGTGACAGGGGCCGAACCGGGGAGCTGTTTTTT
TRBJ1-3,NA,few,TRBV2,CASNIGGQGNTIYF,TGTGCCAGCAATATCGGGGGGCAGGGAAACACCATATATTTT
TRBJ2-2,NA,many,TRBV7-9,CASSRTNRETGELFF,TGTGCCAGCAGCCGTACCAACAGGGAAACCGGGGAGCTGTTTTTT
TRBJ1-1,NA,many,TRBV2,CASWGRREAFF,TGTGCCAGTTGGGGGCGCCGTGAAGCTTTCTTT
TRBJ2-2,NA,NA,TRBV30,CAWTLPGELFF,TGTGCCTGGACATTACCCGGGGAGCTGTTTTTT
TRBJ1-6,NA,many,TRBV19,CASSITPELNSPLHF,TGTGCCAGTAGTATTACCCCAGAACTGAATTCACCCCTCCACTTT
TRBJ2-7,NA,NA,TRBV3-2,CASSLLAGYEQYF,TGTGCCAGCAGCCTACTAGCGGGCTACGAGCAGTACTTC
TRBJ2-7,NA,many,TRBV7-2,CASNPRGSGDEQYF,TGTGCCAGCAACCCCCGGGGGTCCGGGGACGAGCAGTACTTC
TRBJ1-2,TRBD1,NA,TRBV25-1,CASSPDRGGDYGYTF,TGTGCCAGCAGTCCCGACAGGGGTGGCGACTATGGCTACACCTTC
TRBJ2-1,TRBD2,many,TRBV7-2,CASSPWGGRNNEQFF,TGTGCCAGCAGCCCCTGGGGCGGGAGGAATAATGAGCAGTTCTTC
TRBJ2-7,TRBD1,many,TRBV7-2,CASSLAGTDPFGEQYF,TGTGCCAGCAGCTTAGCCGGGACAGACCCTTTTGGGGAGCAGTACTTC
TRBJ1-2,NA,few,TRBV6-2/TRBV6-3,CASTIPWGRNTNYGYTF,TGTGCCAGCACCATACCGTGGGGAAGAAACACTAACTATGGCTACACCTTC
TRBJ2-7,TRBD2,NA,TRBV20-1,CSAAWGLAGYEQYF,TGCAGTGCCGCCTGGGGGCTAGCGGGCTACGAGCAGTACTTC
TRBJ2-7,TRBD1,many,TRBV9,CASSVGQGLREQYF,TGTGCCAGCAGCGTAGGACAGGGGTTGAGGGAGCAGTACTTC
TRBJ1-5,NA,many,TRBV29-1,CSVVGGADNQPQHF,TGCAGCGTTGTGGGGGGCGCAGACAATCAGCCCCAGCATTTT
TRBJ2-1,TRBD2,many,TRBV20-1,CSARSSGGGNEQFF,TGCAGTGCTAGAAGTAGCGGGGGAGGAAATGAGCAGTTCTTC
TRBJ2-1,NA,once,TRBV19,CASSYRDSYDEQFF,TGTGCCAGCAGTTACAGGGACTCCTACGATGAGCAGTTCTTC
TRBJ2-7,TRBD2,many,TRBV5-1,CASSLFSAGGPREQYF,TGCGCCAGCAGCTTATTTTCAGCGGGAGGGCCAAGGGAGCAGTACTTC
TRBJ2-1,TRBD1,many,TRBV5-1,CASSSVRDRLYNEQFF,TGCGCCAGCAGCTCAGTCCGGGACAGATTATACAATGAGCAGTTCTTC
TRBJ2-1,TRBD2,NA,TRBV10-1,CASSEREANNEQFF,TGCGCCAGCAGTGAGCGGGAGGCCAACAATGAGCAGTTCTTC
TRBJ2-1,NA,many,TRBV6-5,CASSSKNEQFF,TGTGCCAGCAGTAGTAAGAATGAGCAGTTCTTC